This passage covers 17 T cell receptor beta chains from one sample sequenced in a study of shared clonotypes between healthy human individuals. The table came from immunoSEQ multiplex PCR; TCRdb's copy has only in-frame clones and leaves some out. The sample lists about 1 million clones, around 76% occurring once. Sample: memory CD4+ T cells sorted from blood. Subset reported: CD45RA-negative fraction. These receptors came from a man aged 18 to 30 in good health.

This clone occurred a few times. This sample includes further DNA sequences coding for the same CDR3. The genes are TRBV5-1 and TRBJ1-2, with a weak D call TRBD1 (6 bases). CDR3 size: 13 residues. Between the trimmed V and J ends, which lost 1 base and 4 bases, there was a span of 8 bases. From germline, CDR1 is SGHRS and CDR2 YFSETQ. Here the CDR3 reads CASSLTGSYGYTF. The CDR3 DNA sequence: TGCGCCAGCAGCTTGACAGGGAGCTATGGCTACACCTTC.

The chain couples TRBV2 to TRBJ2-7; 7 positions match TRBD1. V lost 2 bases, J lost 2 bases, and 3 bases stayed unmatched. The germline V gene has CDR1 SNHLY and CDR2 FYNNEI. This CDR3 spans 14 amino acids. CDR3 sequence (DNA): TGTGCCAGCAGTGAAAGGGGGCCCACCTACGAGCAGTACTTC. Translated, it gives CASSERGPTYEQYF. The full variable domain, its missing parts supplied by reference TRBV2 and TRBJ2-7, is EPEVTQTPSHQVTQMGQEVILRCVPISNHLYFYWYRQILGQKVEFLVSFYNNEISEKSEIFDDQFSVERPDGSNFTLKIRSTKLEDSAMYFCASSERGPTYEQYFGPGTRLTVT.

The V gene is TRBV6-6, the J gene TRBJ2-7; TRBD1 agrees at 9 bases. Germline V CDR1 and CDR2: MNHNY, SVGAGI (reference sequence). The CDR3 totals 15 residues. With V trimmed by 0 bases and J by 3 bases, 3 bases remained unmatched. The CDR3 region is CASSYSMGQGYEQYF. CDR3 nucleotide sequence: TGTGCCAGCAGTTACTCGATGGGACAGGGCTACGAGCAGTACTTC.

This chain connects TRBV11-3 to TRBJ2-7; 7 nucleotides line up with TRBD1. Germline CDR1 and CDR2: SGHNT and YENEEA. The junction had 7 bases not matched to a gene; V was cut back by 5 bases and J by 3 bases. The CDR3 is 14 residues long. CDR3 loop: CASSARDRHYEQYF. Written as DNA, the CDR3 is TGTGCCAGCAGCGCCCGGGACAGACACTACGAGCAGTACTTC.

The V gene is TRBV7-9, the J gene TRBJ2-2; 8 bases are a match to TRBD2. J lost 5 bases, V lost 2 bases, and 7 bases had no gene match. This CDR3 has 16 residues. From germline, CDR1 is SEHNR and CDR2 FQNEAQ (reference sequence). CDR3 residues: CASSLSAGGGTGELFF. The DNA for the CDR3 is TGTGCCAGCAGCTTAAGCGCGGGAGGAGGAACCGGGGAGCTGTTTTTT.

This clone was counted between two and nine times. This chain joins TRBV2 and TRBJ2-5; tentatively, D is TRBD2 (7 bases). V was pared by 6 bases and J by 5 bases, with 19 bases between. The CDR3 consists of 15 residues. The germline V gene encodes CDR1 SNHLY and CDR2 FYNNEI. CDR3 coding DNA: TGTGCCAGCAGCCAACGGGGGGCCCCTCCTGAGACCCAGTACTTC. This codes for CASSQRGAPPETQYF.

The chain recombines TRBV6-6 with TRBJ1-6; D remains unclear. Looked up from germline, CDR1 is MNHNY and CDR2 is SVGAGI (reference sequence). V gave up 7 bases and J gave up 7 bases, with 14 bases separating them. This CDR3 has 14 residues. For the CDR3, the DNA is TGTGCCAGCACCGAGCGGGCCAACAATTCACCCCTCCACTTT. It translates to CASTERANNSPLHF.

This clone has more than one count but fewer than ten. The chain combines TRBV25-1 with TRBJ1-1, with 7 bases fitting TRBD1. Germline-derived CDR1 and CDR2 are MGHDK and SYGVNS. The CDR3 spans 15 residues. Germline trimming cut 2 bases from V and 1 base from J; bases unmatched to any gene: 4. Here the CDR3 DNA reads TGTGCCAGCAGTGAAGCAGGGGGTCGGAACACTGAAGCTTTCTTT. Its protein product is CASSEAGGRNTEAFF.

This chain uses TRBV11-3 with TRBJ2-1; TRBD2 might be the D (5 bases). V dropped 1 base and J dropped 3 bases, with 10 bases sitting between them. Germline V gene data show CDR1 as SGHNT and CDR2 as YENEEA. The CDR3 sequence is 15 residues long. CDR3 loop: CASSLVSGSYNEQFF. The DNA for the CDR3 is TGTGCCAGCAGCTTAGTCTCGGGGAGCTACAATGAGCAGTTCTTC. The complete variable domain, with remaining parts taken from reference TRBV11-3 and TRBJ2-1, reads EAGVVQSPRYKIIEKKQPVAFWCNPISGHNTLYWYLQNLGQGPELLIRYENEEAVDDSQLPKDRFSAERLKGVDSTLKIQPAELGDSAVYLCASSLVSGSYNEQFFGPGTRLTVL.

This clone came up a few times. Here the CDR3 DNA reads TGTGCCAGCAGCGTAGGGCAGGAAATGGGTGGCTACACCTTC. The encoded protein is CASSVGQEMGGYTF. The chain employs TRBV9 and TRBJ1-2; D gene uncertain. Germline V gene sequence: CDR1 SGDLS, CDR2 YYNGEE. Trimming cost V 0 bases and J 7 bases, with 13 bases left between them. This CDR3 has 14 residues.

In this sample, this clone turned up a few times. This chain uses TRBV9 with TRBJ1-2; no firm D call. The CDR3 is made up of 12 amino acids. Trimming removed 8 bases from V and 0 bases from J, with 8 bases in between. The germline CDR1 and CDR2 sequences are SGDLS and YYNGEE. CDR3 in DNA: TGTGCCAGTCAGCGGGCTAACTATGGCTACACCTTC. It translates to CASQRANYGYTF.

The sample holds one count of this clone. The V call is TRBV11-2, the J call TRBJ1-2; unclear D gene. CDR3 size: 14 residues. V was pared by 0 bases and J by 4 bases, with 9 bases between. Per the germline V gene, CDR1 is SGHAT and CDR2 is FQNNGV. CDR3 sequence reads: CASSLDFLAYGYTF. For the CDR3, the DNA is TGTGCCAGCAGCTTAGATTTTTTGGCCTATGGCTACACCTTC.

This chain links TRBV16 with TRBJ1-1; D unresolved. The CDR3 runs to 14 residues. In germline, CDR1 is KGHSY, CDR2 FQNENV. V was pared by 4 bases and J by 1 base, with 10 bases between. The CDR3 sequence is CASSPYPGNTEAFF. CDR3 coding DNA: TGTGCCAGCAGCCCGTACCCAGGGAACACTGAAGCTTTCTTT.

This clone showed up just a few times. V and J are TRBV28 and TRBJ2-7, with TRBD1 matching over 11 bases. Germline assignment: CDR1 MDHEN and CDR2 SYDVKM. J lost 0 bases, V lost 5 bases, and 12 bases had no gene match. The CDR3 is 18 residues long. The CDR3 nucleotides read TGTGCCAGCAGTCTCCAAATATCGGGACAGGGGGTCTCCTACGAGCAGTACTTC. This translates into CASSLQISGQGVSYEQYF.

This chain's CDR3 is CASSLGQLNNEKLFF. In DNA form, the CDR3 reads TGTGCCAGCAGCTTAGGACAGCTCAATAATGAAAAACTGTTTTTT. V and J are TRBV7-2 and TRBJ1-4; TRBD1 is a possible D gene (5 bases). V gave up 1 base and J gave up 4 bases, with 10 bases separating them. The CDR3 extends over 15 amino acids. CDR1 is SGHTA and CDR2 is FQGNSA in the germline V gene. The variable domain in full, completed from reference TRBV7-2 and TRBJ1-4, reads GAGVSQSPSNKVTEKGKDVELRCDPISGHTALYWYRQSLGQGLEFLIYFQGNSAPDKSGLPSDRFSAERTGGSVSTLTIQRTQQEDSAVYLCASSLGQLNNEKLFFGSGTQLSVL.

This chain connects TRBV19 to TRBJ2-7, with no clear D. CDR1 and CDR2 from the germline V gene are LNHDA and SQIVND (reference sequence). This CDR3 is built from 14 residues. Trimming took 3 bases from V and 1 from J, leaving 10 bases between them. The CDR3: CASSILSSSYEQYF. The CDR3 DNA reads as TGTGCCAGTAGTATCCTAAGCAGTTCCTACGAGCAGTACTTC.

As to this clone: Given a much more abundant clone one base away, this may be a read error. This rearrangement joins TRBV20-1 to TRBJ2-7; D possibly corresponds to TRBD2 (5 bases). Germline V CDR1 and CDR2: DFQATT, SNEGSKA (reference sequence). V gave up 3 bases and J gave up 9 bases, with 12 bases separating them. The CDR3 has 11 amino acids. CDR3 sequence (DNA): TGCAGTGCTAGCCAACCAGGAGGGCAGTACTTC. Translating gives CSASQPGGQYF.